These T cell receptor beta chains were read from a single sample in a study of T-cell memory formation after mild COVID-19. A single record per CDR3 protein comes from TCRdb applying MiXCR to the 5' RACE reads. This sample has 180,000 or so distinct CDR3 sequences, with around a tenth found just once. Material for sequencing was PBMCs or a T cell subset sorted from them (not recorded which). The origin of the receptors is a man in his late teens or twenties who had mild COVID-19 (a few samples of this study predate the infection). Cell type and time point are not known. Both conserved end residues are part of each CDR3. The D gene is left open where the match is weak. The size entry is marked missing in some rows and otherwise reads once, few, many or a size class.

>TRBV3-1|.|few|TRBJ1-2
CASSQSAEGYGYTF
>TRBV6-5|TRBD2|few|TRBJ2-3
CASSQQPSGGPNTDTQYF
>TRBV12-3/TRBV12-4|.|.|TRBJ2-1
CASSLGAGGDEQFF
>TRBV10-3|.|few|TRBJ1-2
CAISEGQISGYGYTF
>TRBV20-1|.|few|TRBJ1-1
CSASPSWTEAFF
>TRBV30|TRBD1|.|TRBJ1-2
CAWSPGQGYYGYTF
>TRBV4-2|.|.|TRBJ1-4
CASSQDEIRSEKLFF
>TRBV20-1|.|few|TRBJ2-5
CSARGAGGAEETQYF
>TRBV12-5|TRBD1|.|TRBJ1-2
CASGEHRGRGYTF
>TRBV6-2/TRBV6-3|TRBD1|many|TRBJ2-1
CASSSGQAPDNEQFF
>TRBV6-6|TRBD1|few|TRBJ1-5
CASRSGTGGGRNQPQHF
>TRBV6-5|TRBD1|few|TRBJ1-2
CASSSTSGTGQGYTF
>TRBV12-5|.|.|TRBJ2-5
CASGFIGSSPGTQYF
>TRBV7-2|.|many|TRBJ2-1
CASSLVSYNEQFF
>TRBV5-6|.|many|TRBJ1-1
CASSLGDTEAFF
>TRBV9|.|many|TRBJ2-2
CASSATVNTGELFF
>TRBV12-3/TRBV12-4|.|few|TRBJ1-6
CASRPQDGNNSPLHF
>TRBV10-3|.|few|TRBJ1-1
CAISGLQSTTEAFF
>TRBV5-1|.|.|TRBJ1-1
CASSAAGLKPAFF
>TRBV28|TRBD1|few|TRBJ2-2
CASTPGQPITGELFF
>TRBV7-2|TRBD2|few|TRBJ2-3
CASSRNSGGGTDTQYF
>TRBV5-1|TRBD2|.|TRBJ2-1
CASSLVSGGYNEQFF
>TRBV7-6|TRBD1|few|TRBJ2-1
CASSLPGQGLHEQFF
>TRBV5-6|TRBD1|.|TRBJ2-6
CASSFQGAPNVLTF
>TRBV24-1|TRBD1|.|TRBJ2-3
CATSDSQPGTGAADTQYF
>TRBV2|TRBD1|many|TRBJ1-1
CASSARTGGTEAFF